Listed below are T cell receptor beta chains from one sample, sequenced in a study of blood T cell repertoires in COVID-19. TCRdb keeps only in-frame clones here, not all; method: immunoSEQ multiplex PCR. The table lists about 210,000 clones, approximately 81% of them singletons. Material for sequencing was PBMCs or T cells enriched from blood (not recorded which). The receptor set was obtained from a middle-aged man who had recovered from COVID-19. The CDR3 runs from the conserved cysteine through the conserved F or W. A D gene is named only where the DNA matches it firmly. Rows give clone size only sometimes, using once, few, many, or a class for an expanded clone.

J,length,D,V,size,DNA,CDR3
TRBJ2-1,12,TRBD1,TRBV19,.,TGTGCCAGTCAGCAGGGGGCCGGTGAGCAGTTCTTC,CASQQGAGEQFF
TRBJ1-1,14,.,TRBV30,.,TGTGCCTGGAGTGTATCTAACTCGAACACTGAAGCTTTCTTT,CAWSVSNSNTEAFF
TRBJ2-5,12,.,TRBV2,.,TGTGCCAGCAGAGAGCTCGGAGAGACCCAGTACTTC,CASRELGETQYF
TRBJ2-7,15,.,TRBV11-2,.,TGTGCCAGCAGCTTAGTAGCAGGGGCGGATACCGAGCAGTACTTC,CASSLVAGADTEQYF
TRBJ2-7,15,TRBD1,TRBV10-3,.,TGTGCCATCAGTGTATACCGGGACAGCACCTACGAGCAGTACTTC,CAISVYRDSTYEQYF
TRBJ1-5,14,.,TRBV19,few,TGTGCCAGTAGTACTGGACAGCAAAATCAGCCCCAGCATTTT,CASSTGQQNQPQHF
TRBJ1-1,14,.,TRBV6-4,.,TGTGCCAGCAGTGACGCACAGCAGAACACTGAAGCTTTCTTT,CASSDAQQNTEAFF
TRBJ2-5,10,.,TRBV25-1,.,TGTGCCAGCAAGGGGGAGACCCAGTACTTC,CASKGETQYF
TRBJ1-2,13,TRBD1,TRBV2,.,TGTGCCAGCAGTGCGGGACAGCTCTATGGCTACACCTTC,CASSAGQLYGYTF
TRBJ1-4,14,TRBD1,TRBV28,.,TGTGCCAGCAGTTTAGACAGGGGGCGTGAAAAACTGTTTTTT,CASSLDRGREKLFF
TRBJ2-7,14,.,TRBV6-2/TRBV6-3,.,TGTGCCAGCAGTCGGACAGGCGGGACCTACGAGCAGTACTTC,CASSRTGGTYEQYF
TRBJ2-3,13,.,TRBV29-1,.,TGCAGCGTCGAACCAACAGGGTGGAATACGCAGTATTTT,CSVEPTGWNTQYF
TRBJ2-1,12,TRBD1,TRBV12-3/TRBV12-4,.,TGTGCCAGCAGTCGGACAGGGGCTGAGCAGTTCTTC,CASSRTGAEQFF
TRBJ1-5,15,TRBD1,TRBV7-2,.,TGTGCCAGCAGCCTTGGGACAGTCCGCAATCAGCCCCAGCATTTT,CASSLGTVRNQPQHF
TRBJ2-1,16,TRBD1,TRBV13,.,TGTGCCAGCAGCGCCGGGACAGAGCTTTCCTACAATGAGCAGTTCTTC,CASSAGTELSYNEQFF
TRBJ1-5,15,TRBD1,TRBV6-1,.,TGTGCCAGCAGTGAGACAGGGGATAGCAATCAGCCCCAGCATTTT,CASSETGDSNQPQHF
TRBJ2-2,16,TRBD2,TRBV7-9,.,TGTGCCAGCAGCTTTAGCACTAGCGGGAACACCGGGGAGCTGTTTTTT,CASSFSTSGNTGELFF
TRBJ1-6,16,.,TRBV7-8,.,TGTGCCAGCAGACAGACTACAGGGTTGGGGAATTCACCCCTCCACTTT,CASRQTTGLGNSPLHF
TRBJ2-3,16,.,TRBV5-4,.,TGTGCCAGCAGCTCACTCCTGGCGGGGAGCACAGATACGCAGTATTTT,CASSSLLAGSTDTQYF
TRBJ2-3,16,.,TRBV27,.,TGTGCCAGCAGACTGGCCCCAGCGCTCAGCACAGATACGCAGTATTTT,CASRLAPALSTDTQYF
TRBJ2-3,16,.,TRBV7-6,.,TGTGCCAGCAGCTTAGAGGCTAGGAGAGGCACAGATACGCAGTATTTT,CASSLEARRGTDTQYF
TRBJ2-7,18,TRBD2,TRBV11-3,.,TGTGCCAGCAGCTTAGATCTTACTAGCGGGATTAGCTCCTACGAGCAGTACTTC,CASSLDLTSGISSYEQYF
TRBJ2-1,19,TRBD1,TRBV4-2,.,TGTGCCAGCAGCCAAGTTGACAGGGGGCCAGAAAGCTCCTACAATGAGCAGTTCTTC,CASSQVDRGPESSYNEQFF
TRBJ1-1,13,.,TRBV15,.,TGTGCCACCAGCAGAGATGGCTCCCCTGAAGCTTTCTTT,CATSRDGSPEAFF
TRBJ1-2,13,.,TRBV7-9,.,TGTGCCAGCAGCTTAGATAGGGGCTATGGCTACACCTTC,CASSLDRGYGYTF
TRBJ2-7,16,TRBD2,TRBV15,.,TGTGCCACCAGCAGATCCCCCGGGACTACTACCTACGAGCAGTACTTC,CATSRSPGTTTYEQYF
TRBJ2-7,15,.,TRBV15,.,TGTGCCACCAGCAGAGACCGGACAGATCCCTACGAGCAGTACTTC,CATSRDRTDPYEQYF
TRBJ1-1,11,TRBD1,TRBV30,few,TGTGCCTGGAGTCGGACAGGACCAGCTTTCTTT,CAWSRTGPAFF
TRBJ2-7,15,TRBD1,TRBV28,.,TGTGCCAGCAGTTCAGACAGGGGTAGGGCCTACGAGCAGTACTTC,CASSSDRGRAYEQYF
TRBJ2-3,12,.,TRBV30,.,TGTGCCCATGGGCTCTTCACAGATACGCAGTATTTT,CAHGLFTDTQYF
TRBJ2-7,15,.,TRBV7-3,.,TGTGCCAGCAGCTTTGGGGGAGGCCGTTCCTACGAGCAGTACTTC,CASSFGGGRSYEQYF
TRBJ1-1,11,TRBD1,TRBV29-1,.,TGCAGCGTTCCAGGGGGGACTGAAGCTTTCTTT,CSVPGGTEAFF
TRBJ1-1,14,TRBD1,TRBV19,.,TGTGCCAGTACGACAGGGCTCGTGCGGCAAAGCGCTTTCTTT,CASTTGLVRQSAFF
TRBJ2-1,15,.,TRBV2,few,TGTGCCAGCAGTGAATTACAGGGAAAACGCAATGAGCAGTTCTTC,CASSELQGKRNEQFF
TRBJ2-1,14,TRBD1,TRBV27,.,TGTGCCAGCAGTCGACAGGGGGTCTACAATGAGCAGTTCTTC,CASSRQGVYNEQFF
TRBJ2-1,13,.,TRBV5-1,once,TGCGCCAGCAGCTTGCGCGGCGGGAATGAGCAGTTCTTC,CASSLRGGNEQFF
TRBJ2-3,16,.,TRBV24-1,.,TGTGCCACCAGTGAAGGGATCCGACAGTTCACAGATACGCAGTATTTT,CATSEGIRQFTDTQYF
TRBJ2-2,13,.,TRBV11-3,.,TGTGCCAGCAGCTCCGTAGACACCGGGGAGCTGTTTTTT,CASSSVDTGELFF
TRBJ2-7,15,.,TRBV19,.,TGTGCCAGTAGTATATCCCGGGAAAGTAACTACGAGCAGTACTTC,CASSISRESNYEQYF
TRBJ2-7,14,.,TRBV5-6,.,TGTGCCAGCAGCCCCTTTACGGCGGTACACGAGCAGTACTTC,CASSPFTAVHEQYF
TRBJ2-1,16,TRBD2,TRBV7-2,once,TGTGCCAGCAGCTTAGAAGGGACTACTTTCTACAATGAGCAGTTCTTC,CASSLEGTTFYNEQFF
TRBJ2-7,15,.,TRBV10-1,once,TGCGCCAGCAGTGTGGATAGCGCTACCCACTACGAGCAGTACTTC,CASSVDSATHYEQYF
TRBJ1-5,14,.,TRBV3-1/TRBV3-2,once,TGTGCCAGCAGCCAAAACGAAGGGGATCAGCCCCAGCATTTT,CASSQNEGDQPQHF
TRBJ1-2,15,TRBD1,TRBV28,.,TGTGCCAGCAGACCCCAGGGACAGGGTAACTATGGCTACACCTTC,CASRPQGQGNYGYTF
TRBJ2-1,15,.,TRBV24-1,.,TGTGCCACCAGTGATTCAGTGGGCGCATACAATGAGCAGTTCTTC,CATSDSVGAYNEQFF
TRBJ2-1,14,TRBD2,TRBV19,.,TGTGCCAGTAGTACGTTGGGGGGAGGGAATGAGCAGTTCTTC,CASSTLGGGNEQFF
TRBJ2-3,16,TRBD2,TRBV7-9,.,TGTGCCAGCAGCTTAATAGGACTAGCGGGAGTGTATACGCAGTATTTT,CASSLIGLAGVYTQYF
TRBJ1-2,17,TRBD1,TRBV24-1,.,TGTGCCACCAGTGATTTGGGACAGGTCCCTGGATTCTATGGCTACACCTTC,CATSDLGQVPGFYGYTF
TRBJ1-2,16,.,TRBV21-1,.,TGTGCCAGCAGCAAGGGACAGTTAGTGATGAACTATGGCTACACCTTC,CASSKGQLVMNYGYTF
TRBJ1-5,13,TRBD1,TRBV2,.,TGTGCCACCGGGACAGTAGTCAATCAGCCCCAGCATTTT,CATGTVVNQPQHF